The 30 T cell receptor beta chains below all came from one sample that was sequenced in a study of blood T cells in healthy people across ages. PCR was performed a second time for roughly 7 to 11 cycles using a sample-barcoded 5' primer and a J-beta primer mix. TCRdb called the 5' RACE reads again in MiXCR, with one record for every CDR3 protein. The sample gives some 920,000 distinct CDR3 sequences, just over 50% of which show up once; around a fifth is in the top ten. The sample consisted of blood. The receptors stem from a woman aged 55-69 years in good health.

The genes are TRBV20-1 and TRBJ2-7, with D maybe TRBD2 (6 bases). The germline V gene has CDR1 DFQATT and CDR2 SNEGSKA (reference sequence). CDR3 length: 11 residues. The germline V and J ends were trimmed by 3 bases and 7 bases, with 10 bases remaining between them. The CDR3 spells CSASWGDEQYF. DNA for the CDR3: TGCAGTGCTAGCTGGGGGGATGAGCAGTACTTC.

This chain connects TRBV12-3 or TRBV12-4 to TRBJ2-4; possibly TRBD1 for D (6 bases). TRBJ2-5 explains the end of the DNA better; the J call may be wrong. The CDR3 has 12 amino acids. The CDR3 here is CASRNRVETQYF. The CDR3 bases are TGTGCCAGCAGGAACAGGGTTGAGACCCAGTACTTC.

The genes are TRBV5-1 and TRBJ2-1; no definite D call. The CDR3 runs to 13 residues. CDR1 and CDR2 from the germline V gene are SGHRS and YFSETQ. V was pared by 4 bases and J by 5 bases, with 10 bases between. The CDR3 coding sequence is TGCGCCAGCAGCGTCTCCCGCAACAATGAGCAGTTCTTC. Encoded protein: CASSVSRNNEQFF.

The chain has TRBV7-9 and TRBJ2-1; 10 bases align to TRBD2. V gave up 5 bases and J gave up 9 bases; unmatched junction bases: 7. The CDR3 totals 14 residues. The germline CDR1 and CDR2 sequences are SEHNR and FQNEAQ (reference sequence). CDR3 DNA: TGTGCCAGCAGCACCCTAGCGGGAGCAGGTGAGCAGTTCTTC. Residues: CASSTLAGAGEQFF.

V gene TRBV12-3 or TRBV12-4 combines with J gene TRBJ1-3; D gene uncertain. The CDR3 runs to 17 residues. V was trimmed by 3 bases and J by 0 bases, leaving 15 bases between them. CDR3 in amino acids: CASSFVSPPSSGNTIYF. The CDR3 DNA follows: TGTGCCAGCAGTTTCGTGTCTCCTCCGAGCTCTGGAAACACCATATATTTT.

J is TRBJ2-1 and V is TRBV7-2; D unclear. Germline-derived CDR1 and CDR2 are SGHTA and FQGNSA. The CDR3 is 12 residues long. The V end was cut by 3 bases, the J end by 10 bases, with 10 bases between. Written as DNA, the CDR3 is TGTGCCAGCAGCTTTATGAGGAACGAGCAGTTCTTC. It yields the protein CASSFMRNEQFF.

The chain employs TRBV7-9 and TRBJ2-5; D is unresolved. The CDR3 covers 14 residues. Germline V gene lookup returns CDR1 SEHNR and CDR2 FQNEAQ (reference sequence). V was cut by 4 bases and J by 2 bases, with 11 bases left in between. The chain's CDR3 is CASSSRLGQETQYF. CDR3 bases: TGTGCCAGCAGCTCCCGACTGGGACAAGAGACCCAGTACTTC.

This clonotype was counted a single time. The rearrangement joins TRBV7-8 to TRBJ1-6; possible D gene TRBD1, 5 bases. The V gene lost 2 bases and the J gene lost 9 bases, with 14 bases spanning the gap. Germline V gene sequence: CDR1 SGHVS, CDR2 FQNEAQ. CDR3 length equals 15 residues. CDR3 amino acids: CASSLYPGSISPLHF. The DNA of the CDR3 is TGTGCCAGCAGCTTATATCCAGGGTCAATTTCACCCCTCCACTTT. Full variable domain (rest looked up from reference TRBV7-8 and TRBJ1-6): GAGVSQSPRYKVAKRGQDVALRCDPISGHVSLFWYQQALGQGPEFLTYFQNEAQLDKSGLPSDRFFAERPEGSVSTLKIQRTQQEDSAVYLCASSLYPGSISPLHFGNGTRLTVT.

This clonotype was seen only a few times. The rearrangement uses TRBV7-2 and TRBJ2-3, with 7 nucleotides matching TRBD1. Germline V CDR1 and CDR2: SGHTA, FQGNSA. After removal of 5 bases from V and 4 bases from J, the junction contained 9 bases not matched to a gene. This CDR3 contains 15 residues. The CDR3 is CASSEATGYSDTQYF. As DNA, the CDR3 is TGTGCCAGCAGCGAGGCGACAGGGTACTCAGATACGCAGTATTTT.

This clonotype came up a few times. The gene calls are TRBV20-1 and TRBJ2-7; perhaps D is TRBD1 or TRBD2 (5 bases each). V lost 0 bases and J lost 0, with 12 bases in between. This CDR3 comprises 15 residues. Germline V gene sequence: CDR1 DFQATT, CDR2 SNEGSKA (reference sequence). DNA for the CDR3: TGCAGTGCTAGAGATCGTTGGGGGTACTCCTACGAGCAGTACTTC. Protein sequence: CSARDRWGYSYEQYF.

This clonotype was recorded a few times. This chain joins TRBV5-1 and TRBJ2-3; D may be TRBD1 (6 bases). The CDR3 is 17 amino acids. Germline lookup yields CDR1 SGHRS and CDR2 YFSETQ. V gave up 0 bases and J gave up 1 base, with 15 bases separating them. The CDR3 bases are TGCGCCAGCAGCTTGGAGGGGGACGGATCTGGCACAGATACGCAGTATTTT. Translation gives CASSLEGDGSGTDTQYF.

This clonotype was detected only a few times. The rearrangement links TRBV20-1 to TRBJ2-5; D unresolved. The better agreement between TRBJ2-7 and the DNA end casts doubt on the J call. The CDR3 spans 11 residues. Germline V gene sequence: CDR1 DFQATT, CDR2 SNEGSKA (reference sequence). The CDR3 here is CSAPRTYEQYF. The CDR3 DNA follows: TGCAGTGCCCCTCGGACCTACGAGCAGTACTTC.

There are a few counts of this clonotype. The rearrangement links TRBV10-3 to TRBJ2-3, with TRBD2 identical over 8 bases. Germline V CDR1 and CDR2: ENHRY, SYGVKD. The CDR3 has 15 residues. Trimming removed 0 bases from V and 2 bases from J; junction bases left unmatched: 1. CDR3: CAISESRGATDTQYF. Here the CDR3 DNA reads TGTGCCATCAGTGAGTCGCGGGGGGCCACAGATACGCAGTATTTT.

V and J are TRBV27 and TRBJ2-3; 7 nucleotides align to TRBD1. Germline V gene lookup returns CDR1 MNHEY and CDR2 SMNVEV (reference sequence). The CDR3 is 16 amino acids. Losses at the gene ends were 6 bases for V and 3 bases for J; bases not matched to a gene: 12. The CDR3, as DNA: TGTGCCAGCAGGGGCCGACAGGGAAGGAGTACAGATACGCAGTATTTT. Protein sequence: CASRGRQGRSTDTQYF.

The rearrangement uses TRBV9 and TRBJ1-4, with TRBD1 matching over 7 bases. CDR1 SGDLS and CDR2 YYNGEE come from the germline V gene. After removal of 4 bases from V and 8 bases from J, the junction contained 8 bases not matched to a gene. The CDR3 extends over 14 amino acids. CDR3 sequence reads: CASSQGGASEKLFF. CDR3 nucleotide sequence: TGTGCCAGCAGCCAGGGGGGAGCCAGCGAAAAACTGTTTTTT.

V gene TRBV6-2 or TRBV6-3 combines with J gene TRBJ1-2, with 9 bases lining up with TRBD1. The CDR3 loop spans 16 amino acids. Germline CDR1 reads MNHEY; CDR2 reads SVGEGT. J was trimmed by 4 bases and V by 3 bases; bases with no gene match: 9. Here the CDR3 DNA reads TGTGCCAGCAGTTATACAGGGGGCGCTGACGGCTATGGCTACACCTTC. Translating it yields CASSYTGGADGYGYTF.

Comments on this clonotype: This sequence may be a read error, since a much larger clone differs from it by one base. This chain uses TRBV2 with TRBJ2-4; D gene uncertain. TRBJ2-5 matches the DNA end more closely, so the J call is doubtful. Germline assignment: CDR1 SNHLY and CDR2 FYNNEI. The CDR3 is 12 amino acids. The DNA for the CDR3 is TGTGCCAGCAACCAATCCCGGGAGACCCAGTACTTC. It translates to CASNQSRETQYF.

This clonotype was seen a handful of times. The rearrangement joins TRBV28 to TRBJ2-7; no reliable D call. The CDR3 contains 14 residues. The germline V gene encodes CDR1 MDHEN and CDR2 SYDVKM. Trimming shortened V by 1 base and J by 7 bases, and 14 bases separated the two germline ends. The CDR3 sequence is CASSLYSLQVEQYF. CDR3 nucleotides: TGTGCCAGCAGTTTATATTCTTTGCAGGTGGAGCAGTACTTC.

The chain is built from TRBV20-1 and TRBJ2-1; perhaps TRBD2 as D (6 bases). There are 17 residues in the CDR3. Per the germline V gene, CDR1 is DFQATT and CDR2 is SNEGSKA (reference sequence). V lost 3 bases and J 3 bases, leaving 21 bases between the germline ends. The CDR3 protein is CSARANSGIQYYNEQFF. CDR3 coding DNA: TGCAGTGCTAGGGCAAATAGCGGTATACAATACTACAATGAGCAGTTCTTC.

This rearrangement joins TRBV7-3 to TRBJ2-3; D may be TRBD1 (6 bases). This CDR3 is 14 amino acids long. V was clipped by 5 bases and J by 4 bases, with 13 bases between them. Per germline, CDR1 SGHTA and CDR2 FQGTGA. CDR3 residues: CASSGVRGSDTQYF. The CDR3, as DNA: TGTGCCAGCAGCGGCGTGAGGGGGTCAGATACGCAGTATTTT.

The chain employs TRBV20-1 and TRBJ1-2; possible D gene TRBD1, 5 bases. The germline V and J ends were trimmed by 5 bases and 9 bases, with 22 bases remaining between them. The CDR3 length is 14 residues. From germline, CDR1 is DFQATT and CDR2 SNEGSKA (reference sequence). The CDR3 loop reads CSAPHGTHDERYTF. The CDR3 nucleotides read TGCAGTGCTCCACATGGGACGCACGACGAGCGCTACACCTTC.

This clonotype was seen a single time. This sequence joins TRBV7-3 and TRBJ2-3, with 9 bases aligning to TRBD2. Germline V gene sequence: CDR1 SGHTA, CDR2 FQGTGA. The V and J ends lost 2 bases and 3 bases, in that order; junction bases with no gene match: 6. This CDR3 contains 16 residues. CDR3: CASSLGRGGTTDTQYF. CDR3 nucleotide sequence: TGTGCCAGCAGCTTAGGGCGGGGGGGCACAACAGATACGCAGTATTTT.

This clonotype showed up many times. The V call is TRBV28, the J call TRBJ2-3; D is ambiguous. V dropped 3 bases and J dropped 11 bases, with 15 bases sitting between them. Germline CDR1 MDHEN, CDR2 SYDVKM. CDR3 size: 13 residues. The CDR3 sequence: CASSLVPRIGQYF. The CDR3 coding sequence is TGTGCCAGCAGTTTGGTCCCCCGGATAGGGCAGTATTTT.

This clonotype was picked up many times. The V gene is TRBV4-2, the J gene TRBJ1-1; D gene ambiguous. From germline, CDR1 is LGHNA and CDR2 YNFKEQ. Trimming took off 1 base at V and 1 base at J, with 4 bases between the two ends. The CDR3 is 13 residues long. CDR3 DNA sequence: TGTGCCAGCAGCCAAGCCCGGAACACTGAAGCTTTCTTT. Protein sequence: CASSQARNTEAFF.

The genes are TRBV5-6 and TRBJ1-2; no clear D gene. Trimming cost V 0 bases and J 3 bases, with 12 bases left between them. Germline lookup yields CDR1 SGHDT and CDR2 YYEEEE. This CDR3 is 15 amino acids long. The CDR3 nucleotides read TGTGCCAGCAGCTTGGCCGGCGGCGGGTACTATGGCTACACCTTC. Translating gives CASSLAGGGYYGYTF.

The V gene is TRBV20-1, the J gene TRBJ1-2; 8 bases fit TRBD1. V lost 7 bases and J lost 5; bases outside the gene matches: 9. The CDR3 runs to 13 residues. Germline CDR1 is DFQATT and CDR2 is SNEGSKA (reference sequence). The DNA of the CDR3 is TGCAGTGTCAACAGGGGGTCAACTTATGGCTACACCTTC. Translating it yields CSVNRGSTYGYTF.

This clonotype was observed a handful of times. This sequence joins TRBV20-1 and TRBJ2-7, with TRBD1 identical over 7 bases. The length of the CDR3 is 15 residues. CDR1 DFQATT and CDR2 SNEGSKA come from the germline V gene (reference sequence). V dropped 2 bases and J dropped 2; count of bases not matched to a gene: 9. CDR3 coding DNA: TGCAGTGCTAGACCTCTTAGACAGGGAACCTACGAGCAGTACTTC. As protein: CSARPLRQGTYEQYF.

This clonotype has a single count. The V gene is TRBV5-1, the J gene TRBJ2-1; the D is unclear. The CDR3 totals 13 residues. Germline CDR1 is SGHRS and CDR2 is YFSETQ. V lost 3 bases and J 7 bases, leaving 11 bases between the germline ends. CDR3 DNA sequence: TGCGCCAGCAGCTGGGATCAAGGGAATGAGCAGTTCTTC. Protein product: CASSWDQGNEQFF.

This clonotype is a singleton in its sample. This chain links TRBV25-1 with TRBJ2-3; no reliable D call. CDR3 length: 15 amino acids. The germline V and J ends were trimmed by 2 bases and 0 bases, with 9 bases remaining between them. CDR1 and CDR2 from the germline V gene are MGHDK and SYGVNS. This chain's CDR3 is CASSEGHSSTDTQYF. The CDR3 nucleotides are TGTGCCAGCAGTGAAGGGCATTCTAGCACAGATACGCAGTATTTT.

The V gene is TRBV10-3, the J gene TRBJ2-4, with 7 bases matching TRBD1. CDR1 ENHRY and CDR2 SYGVKD come from the germline V gene. The length of the CDR3 is 16 residues. V shed 7 bases, J shed 0 bases, and the junction held 9 bases outside the gene matches. CDR3 amino acids: CAINYQGGSAKNIQYF. For the CDR3, the DNA is TGTGCCATCAACTACCAAGGGGGCTCAGCCAAAAACATTCAGTACTTC.